This T cell receptor beta chain was sequenced in a study of shared clonotypes between healthy human individuals. At a deep level, the assay was run. Some 30,000 T cell genomes (approximately 0.2 ug DNA) went into each sorted-subset replicate. Only in-frame clones appear in the TCRdb table, and some are missing; sequencing was by immunoSEQ multiplex PCR. The sample lists about 2.3 million clones, about 92% occurring once. This CDR3 has 16 residues. In germline, CDR1 is SGHAT, CDR2 FQNNGV. The germline V and J ends were trimmed by 2 bases and 4 bases, with 15 bases remaining between them. As to this clone: The antigen remains undetermined.

Findings and caveats of the study: With several donors compared, around 4.7% of naive CD4 clonotypes were shared. Sampling involved blood alone; tissue repertoires likely differ.

The sequenced material came from naive CD4+ T cells from PBMCs. Subset noted: CD45RA+ positively selected. This TCR was sampled from a young man in good health. Some clones in this sample may be carry-over from other donors' samples. The V and J genes are TRBV11-2 and TRBJ1-3, with a tentative D call TRBD1 (6 bases). The CDR3 is CASSLLTGQIGNTIYF. DNA of the CDR3: TGTGCCAGCAGCTTATTAACCGGACAGATAGGAAACACCATATATTTT.